There are many counts of the clone carrying this TCR beta chain. What it binds is not known. A single record per CDR3 protein comes from TCRdb applying MiXCR to the PCR reads. The table lists fewer than 70,000 distinct CDR3 sequences, around 18% of them singletons. The entry originates in a study of molecular identifiers for immune sequencing clone quantification. Study context: Replicates split RNA from around 20,000 or 99,000 naive CD8 cells five ways, and the researchers sequenced four portions.

Study-wide results and limits: Should identical TCR molecules share a barcode, the sizes of highly expanded clones could be underestimated. Effector cells had over 98% of their molecules in clones above 20 RNA copies, while naive cells had under 1%.

The specimen sequenced was naive CD8+ T cells from blood, with Jurkat cell RNA spiked in. Described subset: FACS-sorted CD8+CD4-CCR7+CD45RA+ naive T cells. The source is a human donor in good health. Some libraries in this study had Jurkat cell RNA spiked in.

In DNA, the CDR3 is TGTGCCAGCAGTTTTCGCGGGAGGGCCGGGGAGCTGTTTTTT. Residues: CASSFRGRAGELFF. The genes are TRBV12-3 or TRBV12-4 and TRBJ2-2; 9 bases agree with TRBD2. Trimming cost V 3 bases and J 6 bases; bases outside gene matches: 2. The CDR3 length is 14 residues.